The 20 T cell receptor beta chains listed next were all sequenced from one sample in a study of cytotoxic CD8 clonotypes in ibrutinib-treated CLL. Produced via immunoSEQ multiplex PCR; TCRdb's table is partial and in-frame only. The sample holds under 200,000 clones, 70% to 85% seen once. Sequencing used PBMCs, obtained after 24 months of ibrutinib treatment. These receptors were obtained from a human donor with chronic lymphocytic leukemia.

This clone is a singleton in its sample. The J gene is TRBJ1-3, the V gene TRBV28; D unresolved. Looked up from germline, CDR1 is MDHEN and CDR2 is SYDVKM. With 5 bases removed from V and 3 bases from J, the gap between germline ends came to 11 bases. The CDR3 totals 14 residues. Written as DNA, the CDR3 is TGTGCCAGCAGTGCCCAAACCTATGGAAACACCATATATTTT. The encoded protein is CASSAQTYGNTIYF.

This clone was recorded once. The rearrangement joins TRBV5-1 to TRBJ2-1; D is undetermined. Germline V CDR1 and CDR2: SGHRS, YFSETQ. V lost 0 bases, J lost 6 bases, and 4 bases lay in between. CDR3 length equals 12 residues. CDR3 region: CASSLVTNEQFF. The CDR3 coding sequence is TGCGCCAGCAGCTTGGTTACCAATGAGCAGTTCTTC.

The genes are TRBV7-2 and TRBJ1-3; D ambiguous. The V end was cut by 0 bases, the J end by 0 bases, with 3 bases between. The CDR3 extends over 14 amino acids. Germline CDR1 is SGHTA and CDR2 is FQGNSA. The CDR3 loop is CASSLAGSGNTIYF. CDR3 coding DNA: TGTGCCAGCAGCTTAGCTGGCTCTGGAAACACCATATATTTT.

This clone was detected only once. The gene calls are TRBV7-2 and TRBJ2-5, with 12 bases matching TRBD1. Trimming took 0 bases from V and 4 from J; bases not matched to a gene: 3. The CDR3 totals 16 residues. The germline CDR1 and CDR2 sequences are SGHTA and FQGNSA. The CDR3: CASSLAGQGARETQYF. CDR3 bases: TGTGCCAGCAGCTTAGCGGGACAGGGGGCGAGAGAGACCCAGTACTTC.

Here the CDR3 DNA reads TGTGCCAGCAGTTTAACCGGGACAGGGAAGCAAGAGACCCAGTACTTC. Its protein is CASSLTGTGKQETQYF. The chain links TRBV28 to TRBJ2-5; 9 bases match TRBD1. Germline CDR1 is MDHEN and CDR2 is SYDVKM. Trimming took 2 bases from V and 2 from J; bases not matched to a gene: 6. CDR3 length: 16 amino acids.

The gene calls are TRBV6-5 and TRBJ1-2, with no clear D. Trimming stripped 0 bases from V and 4 bases from J, with 9 bases between. The CDR3 contains 14 residues. Germline CDR1 MNHEY, CDR2 SVGAGI. CDR3 nucleotides: TGTGCCAGCAGTTACTCGGGCGGCGGCTATGGCTACACCTTC. It codes for CASSYSGGGYGYTF.

V and J are TRBV7-2 and TRBJ1-2; 7 bases match TRBD1. CDR1 and CDR2 (germline): SGHTA, FQGNSA. Trimming cost V 5 bases and J 8 bases; bases outside gene matches: 14. CDR3 length: 15 amino acids. CDR3 sequence reads: CASSPGFVQGFGYTF. The CDR3 DNA sequence: TGTGCCAGCAGCCCAGGTTTTGTACAGGGGTTCGGCTACACCTTC. Drawing the rest from reference TRBV7-2 and TRBJ1-2, the complete variable domain is GAGVSQSPSNKVTEKGKDVELRCDPISGHTALYWYRQSLGQGLEFLIYFQGNSAPDKSGLPSDRFSAERTGGSVSTLTIQRTQQEDSAVYLCASSPGFVQGFGYTFGSGTRLTVV.

The chain uses TRBV7-9 and TRBJ1-2; D may be TRBD1 (6 bases). The CDR3 consists of 15 residues. Germline V lookup: CDR1 SEHNR, CDR2 FQNEAQ (reference sequence). V was trimmed by 10 bases and J by 4 bases, leaving 22 bases between them. As DNA, the CDR3 is TGTGCCACCCCTCCCCTCGGGGGGCTTGGCTATGGCTACACCTTC. Translating gives CATPPLGGLGYGYTF.

This chain uses TRBV18 with TRBJ2-3; TRBD2 agrees at 9 bases. The CDR3 is made up of 16 amino acids. With 1 base clipped from V and 3 bases from J, the junction kept 5 bases outside the gene matches. CDR1 KGHSH and CDR2 LQKENI come from the germline V gene. Written as DNA, the CDR3 is TGTGCCAGCTCACCACGGGCGGGGGGGCCGACAGATACGCAGTATTTT. It encodes CASSPRAGGPTDTQYF.

The chain carries TRBV30 and TRBJ1-3, with a possible D match to TRBD1 (6 bases). The germline V gene encodes CDR1 GTSNPN and CDR2 SVGIG (reference sequence). V lost 3 bases and J lost 10, with 10 bases in between. The CDR3 totals 11 residues. The CDR3 DNA reads TGTGCCTGGAGCGGACAGCGAACCATATATTTT. It encodes CAWSGQRTIYF.

The CDR3 protein is CAWNYRDHGEQFF. The DNA of the CDR3 is TGTGCCTGGAATTACCGGGATCACGGTGAGCAGTTCTTC. V and J are TRBV30 and TRBJ2-1; D is possibly TRBD2 (5 bases). The CDR3 covers 13 residues. In germline, CDR1 is GTSNPN, CDR2 SVGIG (reference sequence). With 4 bases removed from V and 9 bases from J, the gap between germline ends came to 16 bases.

The chain joins TRBV6-1 to TRBJ1-1, with 8 bases identical to TRBD1. The CDR3 is 14 amino acids. The ends lost 6 bases at V and 3 bases at J; junction bases unmatched: 6. Germline values: CDR1 MNHNS, CDR2 SASEGT. The CDR3 DNA is TGTGCCAGCAGCATTGTCAGGGGGCACACTGAAGCTTTCTTT. Amino acid sequence: CASSIVRGHTEAFF.

The table lists this clone with a count of one. This rearrangement joins TRBV7-9 to TRBJ1-1; 8 bases agree with TRBD1. Trimming took 5 bases from V and 0 from J; bases not matched to a gene: 5. The CDR3 has 15 amino acids. The germline V gene has CDR1 SEHNR and CDR2 FQNEAQ (reference sequence). CDR3 in amino acids: CASSLGTGMNTEAFF. The DNA for the CDR3 is TGTGCCAGCAGCCTTGGGACAGGCATGAACACTGAAGCTTTCTTT.

The genes are TRBV18 and TRBJ2-3; 7 bases agree with TRBD2. Germline V lookup: CDR1 KGHSH, CDR2 LQKENI. V lost 2 bases and J lost 5; bases outside the gene matches: 4. The CDR3 runs to 14 residues. CDR3 nucleotide sequence: TGTGCCAGCTCACCATCTATAGCGGGAGATACGCAGTATTTT. Its protein product is CASSPSIAGDTQYF.

This clone was observed a single time. The gene calls are TRBV9 and TRBJ1-2; D possibly corresponds to TRBD1 (6 bases). The CDR3 is 14 amino acids. Trimming removed 4 bases from V and 2 bases from J, with 12 bases in between. Germline V lookup: CDR1 SGDLS, CDR2 YYNGEE. DNA for the CDR3: TGTGCCAGCAGCTTCAGGACAGTAAACTATGGCTACACCTTC. Protein sequence: CASSFRTVNYGYTF.

There are a few counts of this clone. For the CDR3, the DNA is TGTGCCAGCAGCTCAACAGTTACTCAGGCGGACACCTTC. It yields the protein CASSSTVTQADTF. The V call is TRBV5-6, the J call TRBJ1-2, with unresolved D. CDR3 length equals 13 residues. The V end lost 3 bases, the J end lost 12 bases, and 18 bases lay between the germline ends. The V gene's germline CDR1 is SGHDT and CDR2 YYEEEE.

V is TRBV25-1 and J is TRBJ1-2; unclear D gene. In germline, CDR1 is MGHDK, CDR2 SYGVNS. Trimming took 3 bases from V and 8 from J, leaving 19 bases between them. The CDR3 runs 15 residues. The CDR3 DNA follows: TGTGCCAGCAGTGATGATGAAGACAAAGCGAAGGGCTACACCTTC. This translates into CASSDDEDKAKGYTF.

The genes are TRBV6-4 and TRBJ2-3; TRBD2 is a possible D gene (6 bases). Germline V lookup: CDR1 MRHNA, CDR2 SNTAGT. Trimming stripped 2 bases from V and 5 bases from J, with 11 bases between. The CDR3 covers 14 residues. The CDR3, as DNA: TGTGCCAGCAGTGACCCCGGGAGAGGAGATACGCAGTATTTT. It specifies CASSDPGRGDTQYF.

This chain uses TRBV7-2 with TRBJ2-2; D might be TRBD1 or TRBD2, each matching 5 bases. The germline V gene has CDR1 SGHTA and CDR2 FQGNSA. There are 16 residues in the CDR3. Trimming shortened V by 2 bases and J by 7 bases, and 17 bases separated the two germline ends. The CDR3: CASSLKTGGGLGELFF. Written as DNA, the CDR3 is TGTGCCAGCAGCTTAAAAACAGGTGGAGGTCTCGGGGAGCTGTTTTTT.

The V gene is TRBV18, the J gene TRBJ1-2, with 10 bases that match TRBD1. The germline V gene has CDR1 KGHSH and CDR2 LQKENI. J gave up 7 bases and V 5 bases, and 7 bases lay outside the gene matches. The CDR3 spans 14 residues. CDR3 protein: CASSGGQGIGGYTF. CDR3 nucleotide sequence: TGTGCCAGCTCAGGGGGACAGGGGATCGGTGGCTACACCTTC.